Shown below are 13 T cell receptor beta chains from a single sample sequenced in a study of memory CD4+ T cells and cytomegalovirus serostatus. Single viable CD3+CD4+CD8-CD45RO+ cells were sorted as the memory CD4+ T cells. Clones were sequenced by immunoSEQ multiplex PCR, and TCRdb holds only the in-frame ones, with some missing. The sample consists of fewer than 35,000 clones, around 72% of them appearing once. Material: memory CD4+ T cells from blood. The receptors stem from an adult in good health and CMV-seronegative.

This CDR3 reads CASSLKFGTVYGYTF. The CDR3 DNA is TGTGCCAGCAGTTTAAAGTTCGGAACGGTATATGGCTACACCTTC. The gene calls are TRBV28 and TRBJ1-2, with unresolved D. The CDR3 length is 15 residues. V lost 2 bases and J 5 bases, leaving 15 bases between the germline ends. The V gene's germline CDR1 is MDHEN and CDR2 SYDVKM.

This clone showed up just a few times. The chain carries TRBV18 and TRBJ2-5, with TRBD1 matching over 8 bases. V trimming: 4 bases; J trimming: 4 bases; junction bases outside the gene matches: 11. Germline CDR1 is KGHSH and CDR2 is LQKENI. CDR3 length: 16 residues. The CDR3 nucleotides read TGTGCCAGCTCACAAGCGTCGGGACAGGTTGGAGAGACCCAGTACTTC. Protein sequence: CASSQASGQVGETQYF.

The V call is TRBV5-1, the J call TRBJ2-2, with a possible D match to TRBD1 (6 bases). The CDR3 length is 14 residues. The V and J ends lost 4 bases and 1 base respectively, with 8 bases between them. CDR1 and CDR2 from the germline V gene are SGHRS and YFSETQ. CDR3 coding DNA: TGCGCCAGCAGCCAGGGACAGAACACCGGGGAGCTGTTTTTT. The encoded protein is CASSQGQNTGELFF.

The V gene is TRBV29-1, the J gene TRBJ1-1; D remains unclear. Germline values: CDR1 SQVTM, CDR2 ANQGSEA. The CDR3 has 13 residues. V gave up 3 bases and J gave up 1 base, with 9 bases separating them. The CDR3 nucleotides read TGCAGCGTTGAGGCAGGTCGGAACACTGAAGCTTTCTTT. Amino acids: CSVEAGRNTEAFF.

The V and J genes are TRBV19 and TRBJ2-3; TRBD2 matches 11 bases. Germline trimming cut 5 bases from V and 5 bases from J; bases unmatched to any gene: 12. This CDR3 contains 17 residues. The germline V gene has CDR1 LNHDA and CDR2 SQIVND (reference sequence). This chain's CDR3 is CASSPPRLAGGRDTQYF. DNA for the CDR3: TGTGCCAGTAGTCCCCCCAGGCTAGCGGGGGGCAGAGATACGCAGTATTTT.

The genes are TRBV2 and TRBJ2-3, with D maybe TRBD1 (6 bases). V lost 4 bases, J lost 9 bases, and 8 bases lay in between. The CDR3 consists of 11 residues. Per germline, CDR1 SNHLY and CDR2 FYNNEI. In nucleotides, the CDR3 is TGTGCCAGCAGTGGAGACAGGACGCAGTATTTT. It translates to CASSGDRTQYF.

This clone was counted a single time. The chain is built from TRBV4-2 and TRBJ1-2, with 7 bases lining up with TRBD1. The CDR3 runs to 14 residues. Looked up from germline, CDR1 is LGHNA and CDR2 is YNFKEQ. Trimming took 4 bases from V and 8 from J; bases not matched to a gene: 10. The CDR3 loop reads CASSPEGALGGYTF. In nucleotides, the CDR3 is TGTGCCAGCAGCCCTGAGGGGGCCTTGGGGGGCTACACCTTC.

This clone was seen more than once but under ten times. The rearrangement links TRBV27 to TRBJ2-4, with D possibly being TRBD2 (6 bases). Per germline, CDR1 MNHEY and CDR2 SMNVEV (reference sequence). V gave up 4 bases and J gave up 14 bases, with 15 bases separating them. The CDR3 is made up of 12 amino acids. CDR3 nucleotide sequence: TGTGCCAGCAGTTCCCCCGCGGGGTCCAAGTACTTC. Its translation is CASSSPAGSKYF.

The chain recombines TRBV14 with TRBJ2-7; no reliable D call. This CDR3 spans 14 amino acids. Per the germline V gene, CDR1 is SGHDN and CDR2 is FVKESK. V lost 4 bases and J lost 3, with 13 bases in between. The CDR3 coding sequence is TGTGCCAGCAGCCCCCGTTTACAGAGCTACGAGCAGTACTTC. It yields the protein CASSPRLQSYEQYF.

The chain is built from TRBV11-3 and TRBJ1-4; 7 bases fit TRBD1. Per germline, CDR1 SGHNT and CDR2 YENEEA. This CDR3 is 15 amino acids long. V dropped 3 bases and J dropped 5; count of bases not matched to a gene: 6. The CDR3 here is CASSFSGTENEKLFF. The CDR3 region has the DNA TGTGCCAGCAGCTTCAGTGGGACAGAGAATGAAAAACTGTTTTTT.

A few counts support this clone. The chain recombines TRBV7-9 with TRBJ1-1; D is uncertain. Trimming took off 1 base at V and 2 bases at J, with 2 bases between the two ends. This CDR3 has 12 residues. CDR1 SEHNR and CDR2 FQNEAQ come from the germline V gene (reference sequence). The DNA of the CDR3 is TGTGCCAGCAGCTTAGTAAACACTGAAGCTTTCTTT. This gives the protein CASSLVNTEAFF. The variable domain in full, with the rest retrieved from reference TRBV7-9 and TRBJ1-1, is DTGVSQNPRHKITKRGQNVTFRCDPISEHNRLYWYRQTLGQGPEFLTYFQNEAQLEKSRLLSDRFSAERPKGSFSTLEIQRTEQGDSAMYLCASSLVNTEAFFGQGTRLTVV.

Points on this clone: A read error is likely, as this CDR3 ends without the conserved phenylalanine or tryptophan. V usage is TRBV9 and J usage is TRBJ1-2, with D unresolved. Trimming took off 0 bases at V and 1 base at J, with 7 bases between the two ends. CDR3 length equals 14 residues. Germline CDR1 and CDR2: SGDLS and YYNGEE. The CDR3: CASSVAGRNYGYTL. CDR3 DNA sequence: TGTGCCAGCAGCGTAGCGGGCCGTAACTATGGCTACACCCTC.

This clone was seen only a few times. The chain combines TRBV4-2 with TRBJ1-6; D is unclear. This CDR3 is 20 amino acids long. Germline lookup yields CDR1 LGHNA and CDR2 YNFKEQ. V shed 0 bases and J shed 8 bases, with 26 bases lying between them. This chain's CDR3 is CASSQDPPGVGFTSDSPLHF. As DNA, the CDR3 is TGTGCCAGCAGCCAAGATCCCCCCGGGGTGGGATTCACGTCGGATTCACCCCTCCACTTT.